The next 32 T cell receptor beta chains were all read from a single sample in a study of beta chain features in type 1 diabetes. TCRB transcripts that were expressed got sequenced, as all of the isolated RNA had been reverse transcribed. Sequencing was performed with immunoSEQ multiplex PCR; in TCRdb, only in-frame clones are kept and a portion is missing. Of 600,000 or so clones in the sample, around an eighth were seen once. General observations from the study: Among patients with Type 1 diabetes, TCRB CDR3s were moderately but significantly shorter in every one of the four CD4+ subsets.

No antigen has been identified for these receptors. What was sequenced was naive CD4+ T cells from blood. The receptors derive from a man aged 25 to 40 with type 1 diabetes.

This chain uses TRBV5-1 with TRBJ2-5; D possibly corresponds to TRBD1 (6 bases). The ends were cut back, 6 bases at V and 2 bases at J, with 11 bases in the middle. The CDR3 is 13 residues long. Germline-derived CDR1 and CDR2 are SGHRS and YFSETQ. The CDR3 region is CASTEQGQETQYF. DNA for the CDR3: TGCGCCAGCACCGAACAGGGACAAGAGACCCAGTACTTC.

The chain is built from TRBV10-3 and TRBJ2-3; the match to TRBD2 covers 11 bases. CDR3 length: 15 amino acids. V gave up 3 bases and J gave up 2 bases; unmatched junction bases: 1. Germline V CDR1 and CDR2: ENHRY, SYGVKD. CDR3 DNA sequence: TGTGCCATCAGTGATAGCGGGGGGGCCACAGATACGCAGTATTTT. This codes for CAISDSGGATDTQYF.

The chain employs TRBV25-1 and TRBJ1-5; TRBD1 matches 7 bases. V lost 4 bases to trimming and J lost 3 bases; unmatched junction nucleotides: 3. CDR3 length: 14 residues. CDR1 and CDR2 from the germline V gene are MGHDK and SYGVNS. This CDR3 reads CASSGDRINQPQHF. In DNA form, the CDR3 reads TGTGCCAGCAGTGGGGACAGAATCAATCAGCCCCAGCATTTT.

This sequence joins TRBV7-3 and TRBJ2-3, with TRBD1 as a possible D gene (5 bases). Trimming left V 3 bases short and J 4 bases short, with 11 bases between. Germline V gene data show CDR1 as SGHTA and CDR2 as FQGTGA. This CDR3 comprises 14 residues. This CDR3 is CASSLGLGADTQYF. The CDR3 DNA reads as TGTGCCAGCAGCTTGGGGCTAGGCGCAGATACGCAGTATTTT.

This chain uses TRBV2 with TRBJ2-3; D is undetermined. This CDR3 region has 15 residues. V gave up 4 bases and J gave up 5 bases, with 16 bases separating them. From germline, CDR1 is SNHLY and CDR2 FYNNEI. The CDR3 DNA reads TGTGCCAGCAGTGGAGACTCAGGTTGGGAAGATACGCAGTATTTT. It is translated as CASSGDSGWEDTQYF.

This clone was observed a few times. V and J are TRBV27 and TRBJ2-3; weak D call: TRBD2 (6 bases). The CDR3 is 14 residues long. Trimming took 7 bases from V and 4 from J, leaving 15 bases between them. Per germline, CDR1 MNHEY and CDR2 SMNVEV (reference sequence). This CDR3 is CASTWGREADTQYF. The CDR3 nucleotides read TGTGCCAGCACCTGGGGCAGGGAGGCAGATACGCAGTATTTT.

The chain has TRBV7-2 and TRBJ1-5; D is unresolved. The germline V gene encodes CDR1 SGHTA and CDR2 FQGNSA. This CDR3 spans 16 amino acids. Trimming removed 1 base from V and 0 bases from J, with 10 bases in between. As DNA, the CDR3 is TGTGCCAGCAGCTTAGTTTCCAGATATAGCAATCAGCCCCAGCATTTT. It translates to CASSLVSRYSNQPQHF.

The chain couples TRBV14 to TRBJ2-3; 10 bases fit TRBD2. The V gene's germline CDR1 is SGHDN and CDR2 FVKESK. The CDR3 extends over 15 amino acids. With 4 bases clipped from V and 6 bases from J, the junction kept 7 bases outside the gene matches. Here the CDR3 reads CASSRLAGRVDTQYF. In DNA, the CDR3 is TGTGCCAGCAGCCGACTAGCGGGCCGGGTGGATACGCAGTATTTT.

This clone has more than one count but fewer than ten. The chain recombines TRBV27 with TRBJ1-1; no definite D call. V shed 6 bases and J shed 0 bases, with 8 bases lying between them. The V gene's germline CDR1 is MNHEY and CDR2 SMNVEV (reference sequence). The CDR3 runs 13 residues. In DNA form, the CDR3 reads TGTGCCAGCAGAAAGCTAATGAACACTGAAGCTTTCTTT. The encoded protein is CASRKLMNTEAFF.

This clone was counted between two and nine times. This sequence joins TRBV7-3 and TRBJ2-5; TRBD2 is a possible D gene (6 bases). Germline V gene lookup returns CDR1 SGHTA and CDR2 FQGTGA. The CDR3 spans 13 residues. With 6 bases removed from V and 7 bases from J, the gap between germline ends came to 15 bases. The CDR3 nucleotides are TGTGCCAGCAGTTTTGACGGGAGTGGGACCCAGTACTTC. This translates into CASSFDGSGTQYF.

This clone appeared a few times. This chain links TRBV6-6 with TRBJ2-7, with D possibly called TRBD1 or TRBD2 (5 bases each). There are 15 residues in the CDR3. V was cut by 6 bases and J by 2 bases, with 17 bases left in between. CDR1 MNHNY and CDR2 SVGAGI come from the germline V gene (reference sequence). CDR3 bases: TGTGCCAGCAGACCCGGGACGGCTGTAACCTACGAGCAGTACTTC. This sequence encodes CASRPGTAVTYEQYF.

V and J are TRBV7-9 and TRBJ1-6, with TRBD1 identical over 7 bases. The CDR3 loop spans 18 amino acids. Germline V gene sequence: CDR1 SEHNR, CDR2 FQNEAQ (reference sequence). Unmatched junction bases numbered 16, after V lost 4 bases and J lost 7 bases. CDR3 DNA: TGTGCCAGCAGCTGGCGCGTTGGAGGGGGCGACATGAATTCACCCCTCCACTTT. This sequence encodes CASSWRVGGGDMNSPLHF.

Note on this clone: Other nucleotide sequences from this sample produce the same CDR3. V usage is TRBV5-1 and J usage is TRBJ2-5, with D unresolved. Trimming stripped 0 bases from V and 1 base from J, with 4 bases between. This CDR3 has 13 residues. Germline CDR1 and CDR2: SGHRS and YFSETQ. CDR3 in amino acids: CASSLGSQETQYF. The CDR3 DNA sequence: TGCGCCAGCAGCTTGGGCTCCCAAGAGACCCAGTACTTC.

This clone was seen more than once but under ten times. The rearrangement joins TRBV11-2 to TRBJ1-1, with 7 bases fitting TRBD1. CDR3 length: 14 amino acids. Trimming at V came to 5 bases and at J to 0 bases, leaving 3 bases not matched to a gene. Per germline, CDR1 SGHAT and CDR2 FQNNGV. The CDR3 DNA reads TGTGCCAGCAGCCTAGGGACAGTGAACACTGAAGCTTTCTTT. This gives the protein CASSLGTVNTEAFF.

V and J are TRBV20-1 and TRBJ2-5; D remains unclear. Trimming shortened V by 7 bases and J by 2 bases, and 8 bases separated the two germline ends. The CDR3 loop spans 11 amino acids. Germline V gene lookup returns CDR1 DFQATT and CDR2 SNEGSKA (reference sequence). The CDR3 here is CSVQTQETQYF. In DNA form, the CDR3 reads TGCAGTGTACAGACGCAAGAGACCCAGTACTTC.

This clone was seen a handful of times. The gene calls are TRBV6-6 and TRBJ2-5; D not certain. Trimming removed 0 bases at V and 2 bases at J, with 10 bases between. This CDR3 contains 15 residues. Germline lookup yields CDR1 MNHNY and CDR2 SVGAGI (reference sequence). DNA for the CDR3: TGTGCCAGCAGTTACTCGAGAAGCAGGCAAGAGACCCAGTACTTC. It specifies CASSYSRSRQETQYF.

This clone was detected only a few times. The chain uses TRBV10-3 and TRBJ2-2; TRBD1 matches at 8 bases. Germline loops: CDR1 ENHRY, CDR2 SYGVKD. V shed 3 bases and J 7 bases; nucleotides not matched to a gene: 4. The CDR3 is made up of 14 amino acids. CDR3 residues: CAISDQGANGELFF. The CDR3 coding sequence is TGTGCCATCAGTGATCAGGGGGCTAACGGGGAGCTGTTTTTT.

This clone was counted between two and nine times. The chain joins TRBV4-1 to TRBJ2-7; TRBD1 or TRBD2 may be the D gene (5 bases each). CDR3 length equals 18 residues. The germline V gene encodes CDR1 MGHRA and CDR2 YSYEKL. Trimming took 4 bases from V and 0 from J, leaving 22 bases between them. CDR3 nucleotides: TGCGCCAGCAGCCCCCGTCCGGACGAACGGGGCATCTCCTACGAGCAGTACTTC. It encodes CASSPRPDERGISYEQYF.

As concerns this clone: Other nucleotide sequences in the sample specify the same CDR3. V is TRBV30 and J is TRBJ2-2, with a weak D call TRBD2 (5 bases). The CDR3 loop spans 13 amino acids. Germline assignment: CDR1 GTSNPN and CDR2 SVGIG (reference sequence). Deletions cut 0 bases from V and 5 bases from J, with 7 bases between. The CDR3 DNA reads as TGTGCCTGGAGTGTACTAGGAACCGGGGAGCTGTTTTTT. It codes for CAWSVLGTGELFF.

The rearrangement links TRBV7-9 to TRBJ1-4; D may be TRBD1 (5 bases). Germline CDR1 SEHNR, CDR2 FQNEAQ (reference sequence). V lost 2 bases and J lost 5, with 15 bases in between. The CDR3 is 16 residues long. The chain's CDR3 is CASSLLPGSLNEKLFF. The CDR3, as DNA: TGTGCCAGCAGCTTATTGCCAGGGAGCTTAAATGAAAAACTGTTTTTT.

The chain recombines TRBV4-3 with TRBJ1-5; TRBD1 is a possible D gene (5 bases). The CDR3 extends over 19 amino acids. Germline V gives CDR1 LGHNA, CDR2 YSLEER. V lost 0 bases to trimming and J lost 1 base, with 19 bases between them. The CDR3 region has the DNA TGCGCCAGCAGCCAAGATTCCGGGGGTCCAACCTGGAGCAATCAGCCCCAGCATTTT. It specifies CASSQDSGGPTWSNQPQHF.

The V gene is TRBV29-1, the J gene TRBJ2-1, with unresolved D. From germline, CDR1 is SQVTM and CDR2 ANQGSEA. The CDR3 spans 15 residues. V dropped 0 bases and J dropped 4 bases, with 13 bases sitting between them. CDR3 loop: CSVEDRLAAYNEQFF. The CDR3 DNA reads as TGCAGCGTTGAAGATCGATTAGCAGCTTACAATGAGCAGTTCTTC.

The chain recombines TRBV30 with TRBJ1-4; D is unclear. V lost 2 bases to trimming and J lost 5 bases, with 9 bases between them. This CDR3 comprises 13 residues. Germline CDR1 and CDR2: GTSNPN and SVGIG (reference sequence). The CDR3 DNA is TGTGCCTGGAGTTTCGGGCAGAATGAAAAACTGTTTTTT. It is translated as CAWSFGQNEKLFF.

V gene TRBV2 combines with J gene TRBJ2-1, with 9 bases matching TRBD1. This CDR3 region has 14 residues. After removal of 4 bases from V and 9 bases from J, the junction contained 7 bases not matched to a gene. The germline V gene encodes CDR1 SNHLY and CDR2 FYNNEI. CDR3 protein: CASSVLQGAGEQFF. In DNA form, the CDR3 reads TGTGCCAGCAGTGTCCTACAGGGGGCTGGTGAGCAGTTCTTC.

This clone was picked up a small number of times. This rearrangement joins TRBV6-1 to TRBJ1-6; D remains ambiguous. Germline V CDR1 and CDR2: MNHNS, SASEGT. V was trimmed by 1 base and J by 7 bases, leaving 5 bases between them. The CDR3 sequence is 13 residues long. This CDR3 reads CASSEVQNSPLHF. The CDR3 coding sequence is TGTGCCAGCAGTGAAGTACAAAATTCACCCCTCCACTTT.

This clone was recorded a few times. The rearrangement uses TRBV6-6 and TRBJ1-2, with TRBD1 identical over 8 bases. V shed 7 bases, J shed 4 bases, and the junction held 8 bases outside the gene matches. Germline V gene data show CDR1 as MNHNY and CDR2 as SVGAGI (reference sequence). The CDR3 consists of 14 residues. CDR3 coding DNA: TGTGCCAGCACTAAGGACAGGGCTAGCTATGGCTACACCTTC. The encoded protein is CASTKDRASYGYTF.

V and J are TRBV14 and TRBJ1-6; no clear D. The V gene's germline CDR1 is SGHDN and CDR2 FVKESK. Trimming cost V 4 bases and J 8 bases, with 15 bases left between them. The CDR3 length is 15 residues. CDR3 protein: CASSPWTSGDSPLHF. The DNA for the CDR3 is TGTGCCAGCAGCCCCTGGACCTCTGGGGATTCACCCCTCCACTTT.

This clone has just a few counts. The CDR3 nucleotides read TGTGCCAGCAGCCTAGAGGCGGTTACTAGCACAGATACGCAGTATTTT. This gives the protein CASSLEAVTSTDTQYF. V is TRBV5-4 and J is TRBJ2-3; D is unclear. The CDR3 spans 16 residues. Germline CDR1 SGHNT, CDR2 YYREEE (reference sequence). Trimming pared 4 bases from V and 0 bases from J, leaving 15 bases between.

This sequence joins TRBV15 and TRBJ1-4; 9 bases are a match to TRBD1. J gave up 4 bases and V 3 bases, and 12 bases lay outside the gene matches. The CDR3 consists of 18 residues. Per the germline V gene, CDR1 is LNHNV and CDR2 is YYDKDF (reference sequence). CDR3 residues: CATSRETGTGTLNEKLFF. The CDR3 nucleotides are TGTGCCACCAGCAGGGAGACCGGGACAGGGACCCTTAATGAAAAACTGTTTTTT.

In its sample, this clone was seen a few times. The CDR3 protein is CASSPYISEAFF. Written as DNA, the CDR3 is TGTGCCAGCAGCCCCTACATCTCTGAAGCTTTCTTT. The chain recombines TRBV5-6 with TRBJ1-1; D uncertain. The CDR3 runs 12 residues. In germline, CDR1 is SGHDT, CDR2 YYEEEE. Deletions cut 4 bases from V and 6 bases from J, with 10 bases between.

In its sample, this clone was seen a few times. V is TRBV7-9 and J is TRBJ1-4, with D hard to call. The CDR3 loop spans 16 amino acids. CDR1 SEHNR and CDR2 FQNEAQ come from the germline V gene (reference sequence). The V gene lost 5 bases and the J gene lost 0 bases, with 13 bases spanning the gap. The CDR3 loop reads CASSPQGLTTNEKLFF. The CDR3 DNA sequence: TGTGCCAGCAGCCCACAAGGGCTTACAACTAATGAAAAACTGTTTTTT.

In nucleotides, the CDR3 is TGCGCCAGCAGCCCGGGACGGAACGAAGAGACCCAGTACTTC. Its protein is CASSPGRNEETQYF. The chain employs TRBV5-1 and TRBJ2-5; D assignment may be TRBD1 or TRBD2 (5 bases each). CDR1 and CDR2 (germline): SGHRS, YFSETQ. With 4 bases removed from V and 3 bases from J, the gap between germline ends came to 13 bases. This CDR3 has 14 amino acids.